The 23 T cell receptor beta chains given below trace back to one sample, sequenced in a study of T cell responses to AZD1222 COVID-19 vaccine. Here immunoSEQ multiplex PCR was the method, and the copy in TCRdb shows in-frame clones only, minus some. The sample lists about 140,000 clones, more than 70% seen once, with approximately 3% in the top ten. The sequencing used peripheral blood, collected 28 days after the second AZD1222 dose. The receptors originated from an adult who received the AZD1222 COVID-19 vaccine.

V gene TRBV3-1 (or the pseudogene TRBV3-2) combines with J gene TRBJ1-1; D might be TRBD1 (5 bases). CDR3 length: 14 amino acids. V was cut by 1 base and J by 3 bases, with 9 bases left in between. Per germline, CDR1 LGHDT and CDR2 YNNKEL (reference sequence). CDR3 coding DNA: TGTGCCAGCAGCCAAGCTGGAGGGGACACTGAAGCTTTCTTT. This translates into CASSQAGGDTEAFF.

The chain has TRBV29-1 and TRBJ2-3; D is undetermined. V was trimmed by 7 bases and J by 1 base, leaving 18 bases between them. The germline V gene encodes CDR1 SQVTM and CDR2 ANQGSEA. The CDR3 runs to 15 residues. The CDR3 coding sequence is TGCAGCGCCCCCATCCAAGGATTGGGCACAGATACGCAGTATTTT. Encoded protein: CSAPIQGLGTDTQYF.

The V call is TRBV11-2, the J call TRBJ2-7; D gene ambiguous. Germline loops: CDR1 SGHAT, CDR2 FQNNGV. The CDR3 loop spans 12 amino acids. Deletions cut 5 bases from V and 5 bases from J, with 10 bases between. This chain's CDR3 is CASSLFVNEQYF. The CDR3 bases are TGTGCCAGCAGCCTCTTTGTAAACGAGCAGTACTTC.

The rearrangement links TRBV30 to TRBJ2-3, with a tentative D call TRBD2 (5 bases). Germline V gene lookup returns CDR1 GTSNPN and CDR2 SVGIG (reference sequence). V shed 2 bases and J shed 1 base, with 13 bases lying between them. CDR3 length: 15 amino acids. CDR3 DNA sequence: TGTGCCTGGAGTTGGGAGATCCCTGGCACAGATACGCAGTATTTT. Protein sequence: CAWSWEIPGTDTQYF.

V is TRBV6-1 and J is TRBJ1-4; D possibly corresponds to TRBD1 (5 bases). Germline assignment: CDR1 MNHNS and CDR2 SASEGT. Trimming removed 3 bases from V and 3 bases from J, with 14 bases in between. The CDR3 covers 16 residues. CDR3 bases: TGTGCCAGCAGTGATAGGGGTCGGCGGGCTAATGAAAAACTGTTTTTT. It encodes CASSDRGRRANEKLFF.

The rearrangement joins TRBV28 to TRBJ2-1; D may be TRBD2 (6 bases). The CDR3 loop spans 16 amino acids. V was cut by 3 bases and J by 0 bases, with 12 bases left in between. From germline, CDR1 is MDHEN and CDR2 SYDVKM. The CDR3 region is CASSFPGVSSYNEQFF. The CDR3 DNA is TGTGCCAGCAGTTTCCCGGGAGTTAGCTCCTACAATGAGCAGTTCTTC.

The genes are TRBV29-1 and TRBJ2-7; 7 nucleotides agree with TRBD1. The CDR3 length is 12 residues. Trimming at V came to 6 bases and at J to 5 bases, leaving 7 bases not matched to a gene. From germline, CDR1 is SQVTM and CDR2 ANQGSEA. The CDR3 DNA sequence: TGCAGCGTAGGCGACAGGGTCCACGAGCAGTACTTC. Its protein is CSVGDRVHEQYF.

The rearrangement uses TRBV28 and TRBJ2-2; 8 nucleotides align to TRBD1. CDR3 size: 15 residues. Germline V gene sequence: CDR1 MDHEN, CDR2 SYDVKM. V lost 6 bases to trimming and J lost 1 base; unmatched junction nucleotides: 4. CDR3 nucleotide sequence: TGTGCCAGCAGAAACAGGGGGAAGAACACCGGGGAGCTGTTTTTT. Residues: CASRNRGKNTGELFF.

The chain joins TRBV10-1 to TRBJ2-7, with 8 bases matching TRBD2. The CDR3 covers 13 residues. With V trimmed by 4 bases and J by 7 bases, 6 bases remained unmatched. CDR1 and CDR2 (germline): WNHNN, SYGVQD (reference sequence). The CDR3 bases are TGCGCCAGCAGTGGGGGACTAGTTTGGGAGCAGTACTTC. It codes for CASSGGLVWEQYF.

In DNA form, the CDR3 reads TGTGCCACCTTCCTAGTAGGGCATACGCAGTATTTT. Translated: CATFLVGHTQYF. The chain joins TRBV9 to TRBJ2-3, with D unclear. CDR1 is SGDLS and CDR2 is YYNGEE in the germline V gene. Trimming pared 9 bases from V and 7 bases from J, leaving 15 bases between. The CDR3 loop spans 12 amino acids.

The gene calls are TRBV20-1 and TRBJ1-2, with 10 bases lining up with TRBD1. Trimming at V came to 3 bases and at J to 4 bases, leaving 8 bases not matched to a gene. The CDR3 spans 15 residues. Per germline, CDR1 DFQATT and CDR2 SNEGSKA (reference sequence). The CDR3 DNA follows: TGCAGTGCTAGTACGGGACAGGGGTCGGGCTATGGCTACACCTTC. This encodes CSASTGQGSGYGYTF.

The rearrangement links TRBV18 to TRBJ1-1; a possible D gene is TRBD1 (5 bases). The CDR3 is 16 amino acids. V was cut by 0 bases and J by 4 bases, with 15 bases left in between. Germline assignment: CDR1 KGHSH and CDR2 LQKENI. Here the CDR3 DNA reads TGTGCCAGCTCACCACCCCCGGGGCGGGTAAGCACTGAAGCTTTCTTT. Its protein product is CASSPPPGRVSTEAFF.

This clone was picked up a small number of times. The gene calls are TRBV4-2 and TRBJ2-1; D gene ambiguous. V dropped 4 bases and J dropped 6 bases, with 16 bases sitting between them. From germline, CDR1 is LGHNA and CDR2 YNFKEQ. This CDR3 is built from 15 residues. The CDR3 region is CASSRGSGPFNEQFF. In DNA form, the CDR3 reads TGTGCCAGCAGCCGGGGATCTGGCCCCTTCAATGAGCAGTTCTTC.

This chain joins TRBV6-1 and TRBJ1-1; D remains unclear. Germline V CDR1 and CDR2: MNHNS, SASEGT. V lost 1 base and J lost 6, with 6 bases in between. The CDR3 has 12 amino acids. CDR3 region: CASSEGLPEAFF. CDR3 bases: TGTGCCAGCAGTGAAGGCCTCCCTGAAGCTTTCTTT.

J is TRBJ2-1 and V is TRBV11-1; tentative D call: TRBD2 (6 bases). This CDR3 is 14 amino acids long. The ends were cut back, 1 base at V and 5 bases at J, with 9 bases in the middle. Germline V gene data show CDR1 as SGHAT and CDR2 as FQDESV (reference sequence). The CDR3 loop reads CASSLGLANNEQFF. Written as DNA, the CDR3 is TGTGCCAGCAGCTTAGGGCTAGCGAACAATGAGCAGTTCTTC.

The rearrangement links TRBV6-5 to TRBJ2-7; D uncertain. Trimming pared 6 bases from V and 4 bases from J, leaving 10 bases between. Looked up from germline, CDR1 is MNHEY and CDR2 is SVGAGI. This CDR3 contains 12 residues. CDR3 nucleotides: TGTGCCAGCAGCTGGGAAGGTTACGAGCAGTACTTC. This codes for CASSWEGYEQYF.

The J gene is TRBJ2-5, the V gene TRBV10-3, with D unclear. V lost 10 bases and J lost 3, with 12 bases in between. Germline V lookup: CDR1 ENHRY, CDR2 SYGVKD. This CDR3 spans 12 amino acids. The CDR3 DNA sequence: TGTGCCACCCAGCAGCAGGAAGAGACCCAGTACTTC. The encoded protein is CATQQQEETQYF.

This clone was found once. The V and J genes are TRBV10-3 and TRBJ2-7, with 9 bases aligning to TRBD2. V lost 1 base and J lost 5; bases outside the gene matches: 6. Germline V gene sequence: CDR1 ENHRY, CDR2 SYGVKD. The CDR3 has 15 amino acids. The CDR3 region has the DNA TGTGCCATCAGTGAGTTTTCAGGCGGGAGGGACGAGCAGTACTTC. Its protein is CAISEFSGGRDEQYF.

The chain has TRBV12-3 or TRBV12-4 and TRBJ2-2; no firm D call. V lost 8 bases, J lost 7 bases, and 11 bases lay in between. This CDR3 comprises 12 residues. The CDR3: CASRLDGGELFF. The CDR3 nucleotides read TGTGCCAGCCGGTTGGATGGCGGGGAGCTGTTTTTT.

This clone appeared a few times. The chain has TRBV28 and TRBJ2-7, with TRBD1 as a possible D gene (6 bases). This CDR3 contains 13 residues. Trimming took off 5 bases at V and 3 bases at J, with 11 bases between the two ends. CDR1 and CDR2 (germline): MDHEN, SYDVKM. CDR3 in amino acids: CASSAPGHYEQYF. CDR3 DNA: TGTGCCAGCAGTGCCCCGGGACACTACGAGCAGTACTTC.

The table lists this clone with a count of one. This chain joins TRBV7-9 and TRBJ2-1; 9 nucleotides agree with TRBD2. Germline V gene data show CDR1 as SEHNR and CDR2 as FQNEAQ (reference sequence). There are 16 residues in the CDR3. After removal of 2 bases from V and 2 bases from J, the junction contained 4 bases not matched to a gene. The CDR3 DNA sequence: TGTGCCAGCAGCTTAAGGCGGGGGGGCACCTACAATGAGCAGTTCTTC. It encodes CASSLRRGGTYNEQFF. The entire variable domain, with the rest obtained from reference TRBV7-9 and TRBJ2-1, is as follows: DTGVSQNPRHKITKRGQNVTFRCDPISEHNRLYWYRQTLGQGPEFLTYFQNEAQLEKSRLLSDRFSAERPKGSFSTLEIQRTEQGDSAMYLCASSLRRGGTYNEQFFGPGTRLTVL.

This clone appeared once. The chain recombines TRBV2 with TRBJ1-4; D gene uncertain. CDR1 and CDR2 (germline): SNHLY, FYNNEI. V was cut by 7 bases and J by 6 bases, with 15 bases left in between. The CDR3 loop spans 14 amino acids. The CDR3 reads CASKRELYDEKLFF. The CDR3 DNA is TGTGCCAGCAAGAGGGAGTTATATGATGAAAAACTGTTTTTT. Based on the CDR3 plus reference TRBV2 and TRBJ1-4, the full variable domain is EPEVTQTPSHQVTQMGQEVILRCVPISNHLYFYWYRQILGQKVEFLVSFYNNEISEKSEIFDDQFSVERPDGSNFTLKIRSTKLEDSAMYFCASKRELYDEKLFFGSGTQLSVL.

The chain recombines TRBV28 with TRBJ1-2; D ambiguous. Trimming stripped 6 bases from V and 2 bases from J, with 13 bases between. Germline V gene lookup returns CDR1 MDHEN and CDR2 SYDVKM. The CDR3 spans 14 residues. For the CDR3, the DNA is TGTGCCAGCAGGCGACCTCAAAAGAACTATGGCTACACCTTC. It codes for CASRRPQKNYGYTF.